The next 8 T cell receptor beta chains were all read from a single sample in a study of vaccination and CD4 T cells after COVID-19. The antigens for these receptors are not known. Sequenced with the Oncomine TCR Beta short-read assay was DNA taken from cultured CD4+ T cells. MiXCR, run by TCRdb on the PCR reads, gives a single entry per CDR3 protein. The sample carries about 15,000 distinct CDR3 sequences, around 48% recorded once. Treatment reported: roughly 11-day PBMC culture with coronavirus spike peptide pools or control peptides (ViraFEST assay). Sequencing used CD4+ T cells from blood, cultured in vitro. Receptors were obtained from a human donor who had recovered from COVID-19.

The gene calls are TRBV20-1 and TRBJ2-7; 9 bases line up with TRBD1. Losses at the gene ends were 2 bases for V and 3 bases for J; bases not matched to a gene: 5. The germline V gene encodes CDR1 DFQATT and CDR2 SNEGSKA (reference sequence). The CDR3 consists of 14 residues. The chain's CDR3 is CSARKTGGVYEQYF. The CDR3, as DNA: TGCAGTGCTAGAAAGACAGGGGGGGTCTACGAGCAGTACTTC.

The J gene is TRBJ2-5, the V gene TRBV7-3, with 7 bases lining up with TRBD1. The CDR3 consists of 13 residues. CDR1 SGHTA and CDR2 FQGTGA come from the germline V gene. Trimming took 5 bases from V and 5 from J; bases not matched to a gene: 5. The CDR3 is CASSPTGTETQYF. CDR3 DNA: TGTGCCAGCAGCCCGACAGGGACGGAGACCCAGTACTTC.

This rearrangement joins TRBV7-8 to TRBJ2-7; unclear D gene. The CDR3 spans 14 residues. Per germline, CDR1 SGHVS and CDR2 FQNEAQ. V lost 5 bases, J lost 2 bases, and 13 bases lay in between. The CDR3 sequence: CASSRDYQTYEQYF. DNA for the CDR3: TGTGCCAGCAGCCGAGATTATCAAACCTACGAGCAGTACTTC.

V gene TRBV20-1 combines with J gene TRBJ2-5; perhaps TRBD2 as D (5 bases). CDR3 size: 12 residues. The germline V gene has CDR1 DFQATT and CDR2 SNEGSKA (reference sequence). Trimming shortened V by 3 bases and J by 4 bases, and 9 bases separated the two germline ends. The chain's CDR3 is CSASGMRETQYF. The CDR3 bases are TGCAGTGCTAGCGGGATGAGAGAGACCCAGTACTTC.

This clonotype showed up just a few times. The gene calls are TRBV2 and TRBJ1-2, with D tentatively TRBD1 (5 bases). The V and J ends lost 6 bases and 2 bases respectively, with 7 bases between them. Germline V CDR1 and CDR2: SNHLY, FYNNEI. The CDR3 sequence is 12 residues long. The CDR3 here is CASSRANYGYTF. The CDR3 DNA follows: TGTGCCAGCAGCAGGGCGAACTATGGCTACACCTTC. Full variable domain (remainder filled in from reference TRBV2 and TRBJ1-2): EPEVTQTPSHQVTQMGQEVILRCVPISNHLYFYWYRQILGQKVEFLVSFYNNEISEKSEIFDDQFSVERPDGSNFTLKIRSTKLEDSAMYFCASSRANYGYTFGSGTRLTVV.

The chain combines TRBV5-1 with TRBJ2-3, with D possibly called TRBD1 or TRBD2 (6 bases each). The CDR3 length is 17 residues. Germline V gene lookup returns CDR1 SGHRS and CDR2 YFSETQ. V lost 3 bases, J lost 0 bases, and 17 bases lay in between. CDR3 in DNA: TGCGCCAGCAGCTCGGGTGTCGGGGGCGCGAGCACAGATACGCAGTATTTT. The encoded protein is CASSSGVGGASTDTQYF.

The chain carries TRBV15 and TRBJ2-7, with TRBD2 as a possible D gene (5 bases). Germline CDR1 LNHNV, CDR2 YYDKDF (reference sequence). V shed 1 base and J shed 6 bases, with 19 bases lying between them. CDR3 length equals 16 residues. Here the CDR3 DNA reads TGTGCCACCAGCAGAGGCTTAGGACTTACCCTCTCCGAGCAGTACTTC. Residues: CATSRGLGLTLSEQYF.

Here the CDR3 DNA reads TGTGCCACCAGTGGCCCCGGGACAGAGAACACTGAAGCTTTCTTT. It encodes CATSGPGTENTEAFF. The chain is built from TRBV24-1 and TRBJ1-1, with 7 bases aligning to TRBD1. The V gene's germline CDR1 is KGHDR and CDR2 SFDVKD. V dropped 5 bases and J dropped 1; count of bases not matched to a gene: 6. This CDR3 comprises 15 residues.